The rows below give T cell receptor beta chains drawn from one sample of a study of cytomegalovirus exposure and HLA in healthy donors. Measured with immunoSEQ multiplex PCR; TCRdb has only the in-frame clones, and not every one. The sample shows 130,000 to 150,000 clones, approximately 90% of them seen only once. The sample was PBMCs. These TCRs come from a man younger than 35 in good health and CMV-seropositive. Both conserved end residues are part of each CDR3. A D gene is named only where the DNA matches it firmly. Expanded clones get a size class; other rows say once, few or many, or leave the size out.

TRBV6-1,NA,NA,TRBJ1-3,TGTGCCAGCAGTGTTAACAGGGACCCTGGAAACACCATATATTTT,CASSVNRDPGNTIYF
TRBV4-1,NA,NA,TRBJ1-4,TGCGCCAGCAGCCACGCCGTTCCCAGGGTTAATGAAAAACTGTTTTTT,CASSHAVPRVNEKLFF
TRBV28,NA,NA,TRBJ1-4,TGTGCCAGTATAGACAGGATAGGACGTAATGAAAAACTGTTTTTT,CASIDRIGRNEKLFF
TRBV2,NA,NA,TRBJ1-4,TGTGCCAGCAGGGAACAGGCAACTAATGAAAAACTGTTTTTT,CASREQATNEKLFF
TRBV2,NA,NA,TRBJ1-1,TGTGCCAGCAAGTGGCCTCCGTACACTGAAGCTTTCTTT,CASKWPPYTEAFF
TRBV4-1,few,NA,TRBJ2-1,TGCGCCAGCAGCCAAGAGGGGGGGGCAGGTTGGTATAATGAGCAGTTCTTC,CASSQEGGAGWYNEQFF
TRBV5-1,NA,TRBD2,TRBJ2-2,TGCGCCAGCAGCCGGGGGGGATCACACGGCACCGGGGAGCTGTTTTTT,CASSRGGSHGTGELFF
TRBV30,NA,TRBD1,TRBJ1-2,TGTGCCTGGATGACAGGGCTTAACTATGGCTACACCTTC,CAWMTGLNYGYTF
TRBV30,NA,NA,TRBJ1-5,TGTGCCTGGAGTGTACAAGGGGCGCGGAATCAGCCCCAGCATTTT,CAWSVQGARNQPQHF
TRBV6-1,NA,NA,TRBJ2-5,TGTGCCAGCAGTGACGGGACTCCCACTCTTGAGACCCAGTACTTC,CASSDGTPTLETQYF
TRBV18,NA,NA,TRBJ2-1,TGTGCCAGCTCTCACCTGAAGCTAGGGGATGAGCAGTTCTTC,CASSHLKLGDEQFF
TRBV13,once,TRBD2,TRBJ2-7,TGTGCCAGCAGCCGGGGGACTAGAACCTACGAGCAGTACTTC,CASSRGTRTYEQYF
TRBV19,once,NA,TRBJ2-2,TGTGCCAGTAGTTTAGGGGCAGGGGCGAACACCGGGGAGCTGTTTTTT,CASSLGAGANTGELFF
TRBV29-1,NA,NA,TRBJ2-2,TGCAGCGTTGAATTGTATCCCGGGGAGCTGTTTTTT,CSVELYPGELFF
TRBV19,NA,NA,TRBJ1-5,TGTGCCAGTACGGGGGGGCTAGGAAGCAATCAGCCCCAGCATTTT,CASTGGLGSNQPQHF
TRBV6-1,once,NA,TRBJ2-2,TGTGCCAGCAGCGGCACAGGGCGCCACACCGGGGAGCTGTTTTTT,CASSGTGRHTGELFF
TRBV5-1,NA,TRBD1,TRBJ2-2,TGCGCCAGCAGCTTGTACCGGACAGGGACCACCGGGGAGCTGTTTTTT,CASSLYRTGTTGELFF
TRBV7-2,NA,TRBD1,TRBJ1-5,TGTGCCAGCAGCCAACAGGGGGTCGAGCCCCAGCATTTT,CASSQQGVEPQHF